This T cell receptor beta chain was recorded in a study of graft-versus-host responses after intestinal transplantation. Study summary: Recipients across the board were started on anti-thymocyte globulin induction, then kept on tacrolimus and steroids for about 3 years.

The V end was cut by 0 bases, the J end by 1 base, with 7 bases between. The CDR3 spans 14 residues. Germline V gene lookup returns CDR1 SGHNT and CDR2 YYREEE (reference sequence). Libraries were prepared by immunoSEQ multiplex PCR; TCRdb keeps only in-frame clonotypes and omits some of them. The repertoire holds some 90,000 clones, with 90% to 95% as singletons. On this clone: Antigen: not known.

This rearrangement joins TRBV5-4 to TRBJ1-1; D gene ambiguous. The source of this sequence is a human donor who received an intestinal transplant. The specimen was unstimulated CD8+ T cells sorted from spleen or lymph node cells, collected before intestinal transplant. CDR3 amino acids: CASSLDIGNTEAFF. The CDR3, as DNA: TGTGCCAGCAGCTTGGATATTGGGAACACTGAAGCTTTCTTT.